The text below deals with one T cell receptor (beta chain). The data originate from a study of shared clonotypes between healthy human individuals. CD45RA-negative memory and CD45RA+ naive subsets were split from the CD4+ cells. Trimming took 2 bases from V and 6 from J; bases not matched to a gene: 3. The germline V gene has CDR1 MNHEY and CDR2 SVGAGI. There are 16 residues in the CDR3. The deep-level immunoSEQ assay was used. Generated by immunoSEQ multiplex PCR, the TCRdb table keeps only in-frame clones and is missing some. This sample yields about 600,000 clones, of which around 97% are seen a single time; around 0.058% belongs to the top ten.

The clonotype was recovered from a woman between 25 and 40 years old in good health. This chain links TRBV6-5 with TRBJ2-2, with TRBD2 identical over 13 bases. Sequences were obtained from naive CD4+ T cells sorted from blood. Subset denoted: CD45RA+ positively selected. CDR3 bases: TGTGCCAGCAGTTACCACGGACTAGCGGGGGCCGGGGAGCTGTTTTTT. Its translation is CASSYHGLAGAGELFF.